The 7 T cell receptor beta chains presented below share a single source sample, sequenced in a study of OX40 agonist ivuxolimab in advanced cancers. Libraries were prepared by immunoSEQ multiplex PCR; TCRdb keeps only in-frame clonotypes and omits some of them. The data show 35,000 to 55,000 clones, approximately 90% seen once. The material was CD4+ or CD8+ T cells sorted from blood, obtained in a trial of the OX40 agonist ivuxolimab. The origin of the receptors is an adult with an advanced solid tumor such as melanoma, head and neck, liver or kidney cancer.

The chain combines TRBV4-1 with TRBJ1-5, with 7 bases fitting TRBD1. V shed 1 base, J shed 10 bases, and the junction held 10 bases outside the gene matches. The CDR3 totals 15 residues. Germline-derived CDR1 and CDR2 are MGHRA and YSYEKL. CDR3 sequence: CASSQVTGTDRPQHF. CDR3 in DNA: TGCGCCAGCAGCCAAGTAACTGGGACAGATCGACCCCAGCATTTT.

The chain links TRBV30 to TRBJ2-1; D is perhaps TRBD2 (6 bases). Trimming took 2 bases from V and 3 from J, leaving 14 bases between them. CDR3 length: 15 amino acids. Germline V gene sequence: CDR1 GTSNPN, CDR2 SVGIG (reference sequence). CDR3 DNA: TGTGCCTGGAGTAGAGCGCGGGATAACTACAATGAGCAGTTCTTC. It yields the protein CAWSRARDNYNEQFF.

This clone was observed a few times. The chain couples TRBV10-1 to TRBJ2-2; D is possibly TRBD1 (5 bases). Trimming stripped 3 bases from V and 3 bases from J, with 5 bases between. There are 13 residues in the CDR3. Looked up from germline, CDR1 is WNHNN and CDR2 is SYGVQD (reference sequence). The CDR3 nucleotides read TGCGCCAGCAGTGACAGGGACACCGGGGAGCTGTTTTTT. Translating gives CASSDRDTGELFF.

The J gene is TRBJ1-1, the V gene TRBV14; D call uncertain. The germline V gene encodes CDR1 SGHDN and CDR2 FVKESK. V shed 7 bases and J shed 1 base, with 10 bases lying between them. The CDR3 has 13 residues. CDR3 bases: TGTGCCAGCAACAAGGCCGGGAACACTGAAGCTTTCTTT. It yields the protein CASNKAGNTEAFF.

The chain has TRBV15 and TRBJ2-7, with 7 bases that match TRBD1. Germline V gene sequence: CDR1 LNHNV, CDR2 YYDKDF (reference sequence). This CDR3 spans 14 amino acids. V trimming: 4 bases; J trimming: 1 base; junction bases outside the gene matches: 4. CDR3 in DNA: TGTGCCACCAGCACGGGACAGCCATCCTACGAGCAGTACTTC. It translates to CATSTGQPSYEQYF. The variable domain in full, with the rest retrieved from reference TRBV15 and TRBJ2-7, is DAMVIQNPRYQVTQFGKPVTLSCSQTLNHNVMYWYQQKSSQAPKLLFHYYDKDFNNEADTPDNFQSRRPNTSFCFLDIRSPGLGDTAMYLCATSTGQPSYEQYFGPGTRLTVT.

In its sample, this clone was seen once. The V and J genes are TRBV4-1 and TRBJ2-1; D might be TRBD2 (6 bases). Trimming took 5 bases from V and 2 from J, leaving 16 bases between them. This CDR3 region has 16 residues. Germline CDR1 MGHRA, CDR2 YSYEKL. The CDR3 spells CASSGPWRETYNEQFF. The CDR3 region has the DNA TGCGCCAGCAGCGGACCTTGGAGGGAAACCTACAATGAGCAGTTCTTC.

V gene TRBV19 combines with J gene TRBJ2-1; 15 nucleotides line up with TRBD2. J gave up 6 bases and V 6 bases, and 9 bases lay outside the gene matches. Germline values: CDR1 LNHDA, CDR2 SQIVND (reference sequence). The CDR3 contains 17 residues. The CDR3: CASSSRSGLAGGNEQFF. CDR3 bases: TGTGCCAGTAGCTCGCGCTCGGGACTAGCGGGAGGCAATGAGCAGTTCTTC.